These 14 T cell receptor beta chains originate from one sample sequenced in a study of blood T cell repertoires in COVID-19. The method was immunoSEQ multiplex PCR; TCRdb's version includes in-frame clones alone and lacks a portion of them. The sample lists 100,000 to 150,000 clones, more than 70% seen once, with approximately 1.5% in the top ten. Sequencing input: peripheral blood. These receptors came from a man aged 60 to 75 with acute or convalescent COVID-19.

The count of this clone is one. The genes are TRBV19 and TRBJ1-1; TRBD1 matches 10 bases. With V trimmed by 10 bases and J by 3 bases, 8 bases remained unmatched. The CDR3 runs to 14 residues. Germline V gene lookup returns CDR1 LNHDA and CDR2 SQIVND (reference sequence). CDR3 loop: CATRDRGSDTEAFF. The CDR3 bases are TGTGCCACGCGGGACAGGGGATCGGACACTGAAGCTTTCTTT.

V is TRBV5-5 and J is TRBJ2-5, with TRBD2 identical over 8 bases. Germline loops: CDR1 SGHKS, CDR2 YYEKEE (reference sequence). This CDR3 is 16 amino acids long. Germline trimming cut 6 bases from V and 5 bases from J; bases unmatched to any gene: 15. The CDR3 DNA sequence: TGTGCCAGCACCCTACCTACGGGAGGGCCGGGGGAGACCCAGTACTTC. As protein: CASTLPTGGPGETQYF.

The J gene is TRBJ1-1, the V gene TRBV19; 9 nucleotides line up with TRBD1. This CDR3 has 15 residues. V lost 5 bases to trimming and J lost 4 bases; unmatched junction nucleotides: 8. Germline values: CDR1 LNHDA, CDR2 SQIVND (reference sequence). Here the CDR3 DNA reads TGTGCCAGTAGTCTCCAGACAGGGGGAGGCACTGAAGCTTTCTTT. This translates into CASSLQTGGGTEAFF.

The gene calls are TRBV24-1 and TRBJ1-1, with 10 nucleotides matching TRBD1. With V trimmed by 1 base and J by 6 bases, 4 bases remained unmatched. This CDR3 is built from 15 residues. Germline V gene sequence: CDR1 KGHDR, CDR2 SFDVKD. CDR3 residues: CATSDLGTGDAEAFF. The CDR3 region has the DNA TGTGCCACCAGTGATTTAGGGACAGGGGACGCTGAAGCTTTCTTT.

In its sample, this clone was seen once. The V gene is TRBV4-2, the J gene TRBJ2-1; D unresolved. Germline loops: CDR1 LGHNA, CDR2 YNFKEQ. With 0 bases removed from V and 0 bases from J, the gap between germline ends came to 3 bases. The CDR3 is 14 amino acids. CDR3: CASSQDISYNEQFF. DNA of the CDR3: TGTGCCAGCAGCCAAGATATCTCCTACAATGAGCAGTTCTTC.

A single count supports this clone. The CDR3 DNA sequence: TGTGCCAGCAGTGAAAACAGGGCTAACACCATATATTTT. As protein: CASSENRANTIYF. The chain links TRBV6-1 to TRBJ1-3; D perhaps matches TRBD1 (6 bases). The germline V gene encodes CDR1 MNHNS and CDR2 SASEGT. CDR3 length: 13 residues. The ends were cut back, 2 bases at V and 7 bases at J, with 9 bases in the middle.

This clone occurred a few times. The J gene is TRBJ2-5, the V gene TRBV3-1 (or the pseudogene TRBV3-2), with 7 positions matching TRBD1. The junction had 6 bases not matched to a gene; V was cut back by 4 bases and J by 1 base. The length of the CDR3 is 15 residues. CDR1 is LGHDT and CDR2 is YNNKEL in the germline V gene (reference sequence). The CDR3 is CASSLRTGFQETQYF. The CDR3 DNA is TGTGCCAGCAGCCTCAGGACAGGTTTCCAAGAGACCCAGTACTTC.

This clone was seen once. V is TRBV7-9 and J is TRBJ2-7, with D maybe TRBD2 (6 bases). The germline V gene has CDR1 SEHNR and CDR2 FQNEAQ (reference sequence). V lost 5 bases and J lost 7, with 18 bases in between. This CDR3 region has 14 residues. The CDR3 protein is CASSRDLRNEEQYF. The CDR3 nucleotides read TGTGCCAGCAGCCGGGACTTGCGGAACGAGGAGCAGTACTTC.

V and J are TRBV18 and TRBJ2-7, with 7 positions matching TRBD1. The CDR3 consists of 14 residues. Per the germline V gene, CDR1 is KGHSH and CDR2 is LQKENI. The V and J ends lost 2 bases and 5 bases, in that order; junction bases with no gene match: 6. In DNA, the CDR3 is TGTGCCAGCTCACCATTAGACAGGGCCCACGAGCAGTACTTC. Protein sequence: CASSPLDRAHEQYF.

The CDR3 DNA reads TGTGCCAGCACACCGACTAGCCACACCGGGGAGCTGTTTTTT. It translates to CASTPTSHTGELFF. The gene calls are TRBV6-5 and TRBJ2-2, with TRBD2 identical over 7 bases. Trimming at V came to 7 bases and at J to 3 bases, leaving 5 bases not matched to a gene. This CDR3 comprises 14 residues. The germline V gene has CDR1 MNHEY and CDR2 SVGAGI.

Here the CDR3 reads CASSQHRQTGEYQPQHF. The CDR3, as DNA: TGTGCCAGCAGTCAACACAGACAGACAGGGGAATATCAGCCCCAGCATTTT. The genes are TRBV27 and TRBJ1-5; 8 bases align to TRBD1. Germline loops: CDR1 MNHEY, CDR2 SMNVEV (reference sequence). The V gene end was trimmed by 5 bases and the J gene end by 5 bases; junction bases not matched to a gene: 14. CDR3 length equals 17 residues.

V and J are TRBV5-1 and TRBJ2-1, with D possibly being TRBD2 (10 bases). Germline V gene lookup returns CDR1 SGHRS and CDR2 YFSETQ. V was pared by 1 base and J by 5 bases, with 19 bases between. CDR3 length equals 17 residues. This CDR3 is CASSLTGGSGRDNEQFF. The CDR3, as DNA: TGCGCCAGCAGCTTGACAGGGGGCAGCGGGAGGGACAATGAGCAGTTCTTC.

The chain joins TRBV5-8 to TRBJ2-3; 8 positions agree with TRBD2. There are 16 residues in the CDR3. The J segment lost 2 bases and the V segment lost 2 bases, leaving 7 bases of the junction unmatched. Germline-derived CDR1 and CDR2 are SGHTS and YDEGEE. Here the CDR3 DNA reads TGTGCCAGCAGCTTTGCCTCGCGGGGGGACACAGATACGCAGTATTTT. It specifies CASSFASRGDTDTQYF.

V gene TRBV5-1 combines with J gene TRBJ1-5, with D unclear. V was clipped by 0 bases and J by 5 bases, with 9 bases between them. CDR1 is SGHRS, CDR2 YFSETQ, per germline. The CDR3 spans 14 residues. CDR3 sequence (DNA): TGCGCCAGCAGCTTGGAACCAGATTATCAGCCCCAGCATTTT. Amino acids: CASSLEPDYQPQHF.